The 29 T cell receptor beta chains given below trace back to one sample, sequenced in a study of cytomegalovirus exposure and HLA in healthy donors. PCR involved 60 Vbeta and 13 Jbeta primers. Only in-frame clones appear in the TCRdb table, and some are missing; sequencing was by immunoSEQ multiplex PCR. The profile covers a few hundred thousand clones, with around nine tenths appearing a single time and 1.7% taken by the ten largest. Sequencing was carried out using PBMCs. These receptors came from a girl aged 2-15 years in good health and CMV-seronegative.

This chain connects TRBV7-9 to TRBJ2-5; 14 bases align to TRBD2. V dropped 5 bases and J dropped 4; count of bases not matched to a gene: 15. The germline V gene encodes CDR1 SEHNR and CDR2 FQNEAQ (reference sequence). The CDR3 has 19 amino acids. The DNA of the CDR3 is TGTGCCAGCAGCGGCACCGGGACTAGCGGGAGTGAGTATCCAGAGACCCAGTACTTC. As protein: CASSGTGTSGSEYPETQYF.

The chain recombines TRBV6-1 with TRBJ2-5, with D possibly TRBD2 on 6 matching bases. CDR1 and CDR2 (germline): MNHNS, SASEGT. V gave up 6 bases and J gave up 5 bases, with 19 bases separating them. The CDR3 is 15 amino acids. CDR3 DNA sequence: TGTGCCAGCAGGGGACCGGCGGGGATCCGGGAGACCCAGTACTTC. Its protein is CASRGPAGIRETQYF.

The chain uses TRBV10-3 and TRBJ2-6, with D possibly TRBD2 on 5 matching bases. The CDR3 sequence is 15 residues long. CDR1 and CDR2 from the germline V gene are ENHRY and SYGVKD. The germline V and J ends were trimmed by 7 bases and 4 bases, with 14 bases remaining between them. The CDR3 protein is CAIKKRVNGANVLTF. In nucleotides, the CDR3 is TGTGCCATCAAGAAGAGGGTAAACGGGGCCAACGTCCTGACTTTC.

The gene calls are TRBV6-1 and TRBJ2-7, with D possibly TRBD2 on 6 matching bases. Germline V CDR1 and CDR2: MNHNS, SASEGT. V shed 1 base and J shed 3 bases, with 10 bases lying between them. This CDR3 has 14 amino acids. The CDR3 coding sequence is TGTGCCAGCAGTGAAGTGGAGCGGGTCTACGAGCAGTACTTC. As protein: CASSEVERVYEQYF.

The CDR3 DNA reads as TGTGCCATCAGTGAGTCAAAGTGGGCAGGGGGGAACACTGAAGCTTTCTTT. Amino acids: CAISESKWAGGNTEAFF. The chain is built from TRBV10-3 and TRBJ1-1, with 7 bases aligning to TRBD1. The CDR3 contains 17 residues. Losses at the gene ends were 0 bases for V and 1 base for J; bases not matched to a gene: 8. The germline CDR1 and CDR2 sequences are ENHRY and SYGVKD.

This chain uses TRBV5-6 with TRBJ2-7, with 8 nucleotides matching TRBD1. The ends lost 4 bases at V and 3 bases at J; junction bases unmatched: 6. Germline CDR1 is SGHDT and CDR2 is YYEEEE. The CDR3 has 14 amino acids. The CDR3 protein is CASSIGQGYYEQYF. As DNA, the CDR3 is TGTGCCAGCAGCATCGGACAGGGATACTACGAGCAGTACTTC.

The chain employs TRBV6-1 and TRBJ1-5; 7 bases map to TRBD1. CDR1 and CDR2 from the germline V gene are MNHNS and SASEGT. V lost 1 base, J lost 6 bases, and 6 bases stayed unmatched. The length of the CDR3 is 15 residues. CDR3 bases: TGTGCCAGCAGTGAAGAACAGGGGATTCTTCAGCCCCAGCATTTT. It yields the protein CASSEEQGILQPQHF.

The chain is built from TRBV7-5 and TRBJ1-1. TRBV7-5 is a pseudogene locus. CDR3 length: 15 residues. The CDR3 is CVRSPPGGAGTEAFF. The CDR3, as DNA: TGTGTCAGAAGCCCCCCGGGGGGCGCGGGTACTGAAGCTTTCTTT.

The rearrangement joins TRBV5-6 to TRBJ2-1; TRBD1 matches at 8 bases. The J segment lost 0 bases and the V segment lost 3 bases, leaving 8 bases of the junction unmatched. This CDR3 is 17 amino acids long. Looked up from germline, CDR1 is SGHDT and CDR2 is YYEEEE. The chain's CDR3 is CASSYGTGLPSYNEQFF. CDR3 DNA sequence: TGTGCCAGCAGCTACGGGACAGGACTACCCTCCTACAATGAGCAGTTCTTC.

The chain links TRBV5-6 to TRBJ2-7; D may be TRBD2 (6 bases). CDR3 length: 13 amino acids. From germline, CDR1 is SGHDT and CDR2 YYEEEE. V lost 0 bases to trimming and J lost 5 bases, with 9 bases between them. The CDR3 DNA reads TGTGCCAGCAGCTTGGGCGGGACGGACGAGCAGTACTTC. Translating it yields CASSLGGTDEQYF.

The rearrangement joins TRBV27 to TRBJ1-4; TRBD1 is a possible D gene (5 bases). The ends were cut back, 3 bases at V and 5 bases at J, with 10 bases in the middle. Germline lookup yields CDR1 MNHEY and CDR2 SMNVEV (reference sequence). The CDR3 has 14 residues. The CDR3 here is CASSFAGPNEKLFF. The CDR3 DNA follows: TGTGCCAGCAGTTTCGCAGGGCCCAATGAAAAACTGTTTTTT.

As concerns this clone: The junction does not match germline at one end; this may be a read error. This rearrangement joins TRBV7-9 to TRBJ2-2, with 7 bases identical to TRBD1. The germline CDR1 and CDR2 sequences are SEHNR and FQNEAQ (reference sequence). This CDR3 has 16 amino acids. CDR3 coding DNA: TGTTCCAGCACCGTACAGGGGCCTACGAACACCGGGGAGCTGTTTTTT. It encodes CSSTVQGPTNTGELFF. The full variable domain, completed using reference TRBV7-9 and TRBJ2-2, is DTGVSQNPRHKITKRGQNVTFRCDPISEHNRLYWYRQTLGQGPEFLTYFQNEAQLEKSRLLSDRFSAERPKGSFSTLEIQRTEQGDSAMYLCSSTVQGPTNTGELFFGEGSRLTVL.

The V call is TRBV6-5, the J call TRBJ2-5; 7 bases align to TRBD1. With the DNA end fitting TRBJ2-7 better, the J assignment may be wrong. CDR1 and CDR2 (germline): MNHEY, SVGAGI. The CDR3 length is 15 residues. The CDR3 spells CATSNVRTGAYEQYF. The CDR3 DNA is TGTGCCACCTCCAATGTGCGGACAGGCGCCTACGAGCAGTACTTC.

As concerns this clone: The CDR3 end shows no conserved phenylalanine or tryptophan, and so a read error is likely. The rearrangement links TRBV6-5 to TRBJ2-7, with 10 bases aligning to TRBD1. The trim removed 6 bases at V and 4 bases at J, leaving 9 bases unmatched. Germline V gene data show CDR1 as MNHEY and CDR2 as SVGAGI. The CDR3 length is 15 residues. CDR3 amino acids: CASRLGQGSFYEQYL. CDR3 nucleotides: TGTGCCAGCAGGCTGGGACAGGGGAGCTTTTACGAGCAGTACCTC.

The V and J genes are TRBV2 and TRBJ1-5; 9 nucleotides align to TRBD1. The CDR3 consists of 13 residues. Germline CDR1 is SNHLY and CDR2 is FYNNEI. The trim removed 7 bases at V and 5 bases at J, leaving 3 bases unmatched. In DNA form, the CDR3 reads TGTGCCAGCACCCGACAGGGGGATCAGCCCCAGCATTTT. Protein product: CASTRQGDQPQHF.

This chain uses TRBV6-5 with TRBJ2-3, with 9 bases that match TRBD2. With V trimmed by 8 bases and J by 2 bases, 2 bases remained unmatched. There are 13 residues in the CDR3. Germline loops: CDR1 MNHEY, CDR2 SVGAGI. The CDR3 loop reads CASSSGVTDTQYF. CDR3 bases: TGTGCCAGCTCTAGCGGGGTCACAGATACGCAGTATTTT.

The chain recombines TRBV2 with TRBJ2-1; TRBD2 might be the D (5 bases). CDR1 and CDR2 (germline): SNHLY, FYNNEI. The CDR3 runs to 14 residues. Trimming removed 1 base from V and 4 bases from J, with 8 bases in between. The CDR3 spells CASSEVGAYNEQFF. Here the CDR3 DNA reads TGTGCCAGCAGTGAAGTGGGAGCATACAATGAGCAGTTCTTC. Complete variable domain (other parts from reference TRBV2 and TRBJ2-1): EPEVTQTPSHQVTQMGQEVILRCVPISNHLYFYWYRQILGQKVEFLVSFYNNEISEKSEIFDDQFSVERPDGSNFTLKIRSTKLEDSAMYFCASSEVGAYNEQFFGPGTRLTVL.

A word on this clone: This sample also contains other DNA sequences that code for the same CDR3. The CDR3 DNA reads as TGTGCCAGCAGTTACCAGGCAAACTATGGCTACACCTTC. As protein: CASSYQANYGYTF. This rearrangement joins TRBV6-5 to TRBJ1-2; no definite D call. The CDR3 consists of 13 residues. Per germline, CDR1 MNHEY and CDR2 SVGAGI. The V end lost 2 bases, the J end lost 2 bases, and 6 bases lay between the germline ends.

V gene TRBV30 combines with J gene TRBJ1-5, with TRBD1 matching 11 bases. V was clipped by 0 bases and J by 5 bases; unmatched bases: 6. The CDR3 extends over 16 amino acids. The germline V gene encodes CDR1 GTSNPN and CDR2 SVGIG (reference sequence). In nucleotides, the CDR3 is TGTGCCTGGAGTGTCCTCGGGACAGGGGGGTATCAGCCCCAGCATTTT. This codes for CAWSVLGTGGYQPQHF.

Note on this clone: The sample holds other DNA sequences that translate to the same CDR3. V usage is TRBV28 and J usage is TRBJ1-4; unclear D gene. The ends were cut back, 3 bases at V and 8 bases at J, with 4 bases in the middle. The CDR3 sequence is 11 residues long. CDR1 and CDR2 (germline): MDHEN, SYDVKM. This CDR3 reads CASSLREKLFF. CDR3 sequence (DNA): TGTGCCAGCAGTTTGAGGGAAAAACTGTTTTTT.

This chain joins TRBV11-2 and TRBJ2-1; no reliable D call. CDR3 size: 15 residues. CDR1 SGHAT and CDR2 FQNNGV come from the germline V gene. V dropped 0 bases and J dropped 0 bases, with 6 bases sitting between them. The CDR3 DNA sequence: TGTGCCAGCAGCTTAGAACAGACCTCCTACAATGAGCAGTTCTTC. It yields the protein CASSLEQTSYNEQFF.

The chain combines TRBV5-1 with TRBJ1-4; 10 bases fit TRBD1. The CDR3 is 15 amino acids. V lost 4 bases and J lost 7; bases outside the gene matches: 7. Germline V gives CDR1 SGHRS, CDR2 YFSETQ. CDR3 nucleotide sequence: TGCGCCAGCAGCCCCAGACAGGGGGCGGGTGAAAAACTGTTTTTT. It codes for CASSPRQGAGEKLFF.

This chain links TRBV5-1 with TRBJ1-1, with TRBD1 identical over 7 bases. The CDR3 length is 15 residues. Germline trimming cut 6 bases from V and 5 bases from J; bases unmatched to any gene: 13. Germline assignment: CDR1 SGHRS and CDR2 YFSETQ. This CDR3 reads CASIGEPTGRTEAFF. For the CDR3, the DNA is TGCGCCAGCATCGGGGAGCCGACAGGGAGGACTGAAGCTTTCTTT.

CDR3 in amino acids: CASRPGGSTYEQYF. The CDR3 coding sequence is TGTGCCAGCAGGCCTGGGGGCAGTACCTACGAGCAGTACTTC. The V call is TRBV28, the J call TRBJ2-7, with D possibly matching TRBD1 (6 bases). V lost 6 bases to trimming and J lost 2 bases, with 14 bases between them. The V gene's germline CDR1 is MDHEN and CDR2 SYDVKM. This CDR3 has 14 amino acids.

This clone was detected once. The CDR3 nucleotides are TGTGCCAGCAGCTTGGTCACTGATACGCAGTATTTT. Translating it yields CASSLVTDTQYF. The chain uses TRBV5-4 and TRBJ2-3; D is undetermined. CDR1 and CDR2 (germline): SGHNT, YYREEE (reference sequence). V was trimmed by 0 bases and J by 6 bases, leaving 5 bases between them. The CDR3 has 12 amino acids.

The chain couples TRBV5-8 to TRBJ2-5; 10 nucleotides match TRBD2. Unmatched junction bases numbered 11, after V lost 4 bases and J lost 2 bases. Germline V gene sequence: CDR1 SGHTS, CDR2 YDEGEE. The CDR3 runs to 17 residues. The CDR3 nucleotides are TGTGCCAGCAGCCCGGGAAGGCTAGCGGGGGCACAAGAGACCCAGTACTTC. Its translation: CASSPGRLAGAQETQYF.

The chain recombines TRBV25-1 with TRBJ1-5; the D gene is possibly TRBD1 (5 bases). In germline, CDR1 is MGHDK, CDR2 SYGVNS. There are 12 residues in the CDR3. V lost 4 bases and J 6 bases, leaving 7 bases between the germline ends. CDR3 bases: TGTGCCAGCAGTGTCGGGGGTCAGCCCCAGCATTTT. Translation: CASSVGGQPQHF.

The chain recombines TRBV19 with TRBJ1-4, with D hard to call. Trimming took 2 bases from V and 7 from J, leaving 11 bases between them. The CDR3 contains 14 residues. Looked up from germline, CDR1 is LNHDA and CDR2 is SQIVND (reference sequence). Here the CDR3 DNA reads TGTGCCAGTAGTATACCAGTCCGGGGTGAAAAACTGTTTTTT. This sequence encodes CASSIPVRGEKLFF.

A word on this clone: This sample also contains other DNA sequences that code for the same CDR3. The gene calls are TRBV27 and TRBJ2-7; D might be TRBD1 (6 bases). The germline CDR1 and CDR2 sequences are MNHEY and SMNVEV (reference sequence). This CDR3 is built from 14 residues. V was trimmed by 6 bases and J by 0 bases, leaving 12 bases between them. The CDR3 region has the DNA TGTGCCAGCAGCCCGACAGGAAACTCCTACGAGCAGTACTTC. Translating it yields CASSPTGNSYEQYF.